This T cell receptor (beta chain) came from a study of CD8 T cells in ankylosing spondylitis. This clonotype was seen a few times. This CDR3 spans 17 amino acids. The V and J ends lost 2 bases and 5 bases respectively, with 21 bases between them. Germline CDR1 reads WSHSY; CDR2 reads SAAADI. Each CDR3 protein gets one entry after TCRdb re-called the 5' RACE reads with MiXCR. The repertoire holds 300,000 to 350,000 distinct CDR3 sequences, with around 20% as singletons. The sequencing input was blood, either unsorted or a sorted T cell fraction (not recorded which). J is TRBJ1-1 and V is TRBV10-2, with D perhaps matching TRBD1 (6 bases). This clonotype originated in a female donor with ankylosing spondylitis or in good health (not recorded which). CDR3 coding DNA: TGCGCCAGCAGTGAGAATTGGATCGGGGGGCTATGGACTGAAGCTTTCTTT. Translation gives CASSENWIGGLWTEAFF.